This entry is about one T cell receptor (beta chain). Its antigen is undetermined. The data stem from a study of cytomegalovirus exposure and HLA in healthy donors. The CDR3 covers 16 residues. CDR1 and CDR2 (germline): SGDLS, YYNGEE. With V trimmed by 1 base and J by 4 bases, 8 bases remained unmatched. Findings and limits, study-wide: As a later analysis revealed, most CMV-associated TCR beta chains appeared HLA-restricted.

The PCR contained 60 Vbeta and 13 Jbeta primers. Only in-frame clones appear in the TCRdb table, and some are missing; sequencing was by immunoSEQ multiplex PCR. The table includes some 160,000 clones, 78% detected once. This TCR was recovered from a woman aged 40 to 50 in good health and CMV-seropositive. The material sequenced was PBMCs. This chain joins TRBV9 and TRBJ1-2; 9 bases are a match to TRBD1. For the CDR3, the DNA is TGTGCCAGCAGCGTAACGGGACAGGGCCCCTCCTATGGCTACACCTTC. This translates into CASSVTGQGPSYGYTF.